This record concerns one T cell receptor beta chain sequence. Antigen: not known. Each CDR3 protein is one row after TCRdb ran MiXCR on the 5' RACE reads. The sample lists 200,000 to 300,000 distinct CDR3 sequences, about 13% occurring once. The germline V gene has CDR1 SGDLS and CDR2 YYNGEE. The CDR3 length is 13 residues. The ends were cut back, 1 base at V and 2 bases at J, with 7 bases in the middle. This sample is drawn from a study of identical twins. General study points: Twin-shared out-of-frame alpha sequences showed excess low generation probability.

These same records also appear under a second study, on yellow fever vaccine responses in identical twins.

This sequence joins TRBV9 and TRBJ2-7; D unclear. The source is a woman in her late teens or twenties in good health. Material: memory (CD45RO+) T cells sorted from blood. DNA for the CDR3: TGTGCCAGCAGCGTATTGCCGGCCTACGAGCAGTACTTC. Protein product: CASSVLPAYEQYF.